The source of this T cell receptor (beta chain) is a study of PD-1 blockade in classical Hodgkin lymphoma. Notes on this clone: Its antigen is as yet unknown.

Germline V gives CDR1 MRHNA, CDR2 SNTAGT. Trimming stripped 2 bases from V and 2 bases from J, with 11 bases between. The CDR3 consists of 15 residues. TCRdb's table, derived via immunoSEQ multiplex PCR, lists solely in-frame clones and lacks some. The sample carries about 97,000 clones, approximately 90% recorded once. Each patient experienced a relapse that followed autologous stem cell transplantation, and brentuximab vedotin exposure varied. Findings and caveats of the study: The study found complete responders had baseline diversity similar to newly diagnosed patients. It was CD4+ TCR diversity, not CD8+, that rose significantly by C4D1. Newly diagnosed patients were reported to exhibit reduced baseline TCR diversity relative to healthy donors.

The clonotype comes from a human donor with classical Hodgkin lymphoma. V gene TRBV6-4 combines with J gene TRBJ2-3; D perhaps matches TRBD1 (7 bases). The source was peripheral blood mononuclear cells (PBMCs), collected before the second cycle of nivolumab. CDR3: CASSDQGGFTDTQYF. DNA of the CDR3: TGTGCCAGCAGTGACCAGGGGGGATTCACAGATACGCAGTATTTT.